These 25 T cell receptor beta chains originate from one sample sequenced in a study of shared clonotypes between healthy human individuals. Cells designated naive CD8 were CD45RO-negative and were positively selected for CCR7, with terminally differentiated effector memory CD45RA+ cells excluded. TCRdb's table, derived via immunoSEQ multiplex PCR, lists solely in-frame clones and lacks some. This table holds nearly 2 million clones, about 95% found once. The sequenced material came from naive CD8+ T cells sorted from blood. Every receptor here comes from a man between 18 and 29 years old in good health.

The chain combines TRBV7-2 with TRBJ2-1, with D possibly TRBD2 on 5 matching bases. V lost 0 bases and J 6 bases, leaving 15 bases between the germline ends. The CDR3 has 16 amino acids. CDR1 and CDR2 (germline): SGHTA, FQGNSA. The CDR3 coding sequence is TGTGCCAGCAGCTTAGCGACGGGGTCGGCCGTCAATGAGCAGTTCTTC. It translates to CASSLATGSAVNEQFF.

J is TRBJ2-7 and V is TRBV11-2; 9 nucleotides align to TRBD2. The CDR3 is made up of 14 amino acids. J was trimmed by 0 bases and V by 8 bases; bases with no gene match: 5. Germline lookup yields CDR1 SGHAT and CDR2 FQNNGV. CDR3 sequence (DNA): TGTGCCAGCGCCGCGGGGGGGCTCTCCTACGAGCAGTACTTC. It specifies CASAAGGLSYEQYF.

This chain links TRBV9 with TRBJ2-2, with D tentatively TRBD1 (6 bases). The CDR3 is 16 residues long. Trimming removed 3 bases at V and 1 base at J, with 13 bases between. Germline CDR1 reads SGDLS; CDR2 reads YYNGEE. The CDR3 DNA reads TGTGCCAGCAGCGCACACCCAGGGGTGAACACCGGGGAGCTGTTTTTT. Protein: CASSAHPGVNTGELFF.

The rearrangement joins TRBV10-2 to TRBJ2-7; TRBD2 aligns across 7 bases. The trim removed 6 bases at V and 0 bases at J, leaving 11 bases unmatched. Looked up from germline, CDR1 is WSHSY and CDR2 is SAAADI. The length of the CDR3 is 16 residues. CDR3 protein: CASSEYGGGLSYEQYF. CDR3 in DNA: TGCGCCAGCAGCGAATATGGGGGGGGACTCTCCTACGAGCAGTACTTC.

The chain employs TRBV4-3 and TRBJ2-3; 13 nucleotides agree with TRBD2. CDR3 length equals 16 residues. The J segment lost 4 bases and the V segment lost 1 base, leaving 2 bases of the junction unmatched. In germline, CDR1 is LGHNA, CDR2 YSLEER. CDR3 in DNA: TGCGCCAGCAGCCAAGGGACTAGCGGGAGCTCAGATACGCAGTATTTT. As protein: CASSQGTSGSSDTQYF.

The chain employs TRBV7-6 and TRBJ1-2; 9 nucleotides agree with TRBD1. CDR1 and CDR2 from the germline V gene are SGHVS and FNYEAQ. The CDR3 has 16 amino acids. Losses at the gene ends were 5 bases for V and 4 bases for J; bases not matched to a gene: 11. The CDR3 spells CASSPGPRDRAYGYTF. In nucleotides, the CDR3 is TGTGCCAGCAGCCCTGGGCCCCGGGACAGGGCCTATGGCTACACCTTC.

DNA for the CDR3: TGTGCCAGCAGCGTAGACGTACAAGAGACCCAGTACTTC. It is translated as CASSVDVQETQYF. J is TRBJ2-5 and V is TRBV9, with D unclear. CDR1 SGDLS and CDR2 YYNGEE come from the germline V gene. The CDR3 consists of 13 residues. Trimming took off 0 bases at V and 2 bases at J, with 5 bases between the two ends. The whole variable domain, filled in from reference TRBV9 and TRBJ2-5, reads DSGVTQTPKHLITATGQRVTLRCSPRSGDLSVYWYQQSLDQGLQFLIQYYNGEERAKGNILERFSAQQFPDLHSELNLSSLELGDSALYFCASSVDVQETQYFGPGTRLLVL.

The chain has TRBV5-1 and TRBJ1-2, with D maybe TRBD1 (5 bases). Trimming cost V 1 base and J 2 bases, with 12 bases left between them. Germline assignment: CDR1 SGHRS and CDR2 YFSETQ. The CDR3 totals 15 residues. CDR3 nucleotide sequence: TGCGCCAGCAGCTTGACCGGGACCTCCAACTATGGCTACACCTTC. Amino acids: CASSLTGTSNYGYTF. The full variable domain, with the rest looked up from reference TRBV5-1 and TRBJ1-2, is KAGVTQTPRYLIKTRGQQVTLSCSPISGHRSVSWYQQTPGQGLQFLFEYFSETQRNKGNFPGRFSGRQFSNSRSEMNVSTLELGDSALYLCASSLTGTSNYGYTFGSGTRLTVV.

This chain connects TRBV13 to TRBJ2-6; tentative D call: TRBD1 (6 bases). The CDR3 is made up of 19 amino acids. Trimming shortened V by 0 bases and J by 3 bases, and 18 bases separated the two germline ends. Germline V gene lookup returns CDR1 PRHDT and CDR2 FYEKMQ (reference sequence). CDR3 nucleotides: TGTGCCAGCAGCTTAGGCCTCACAGGGCCACTGGGTGGGGCCAACGTCCTGACTTTC. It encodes CASSLGLTGPLGGANVLTF.

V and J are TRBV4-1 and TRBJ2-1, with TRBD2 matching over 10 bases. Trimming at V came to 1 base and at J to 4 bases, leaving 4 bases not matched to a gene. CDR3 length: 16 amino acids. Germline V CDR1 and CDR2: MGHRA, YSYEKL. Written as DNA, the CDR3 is TGCGCCAGCAGCCAAGTGACTAGCGGGTCTTACAATGAGCAGTTCTTC. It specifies CASSQVTSGSYNEQFF.

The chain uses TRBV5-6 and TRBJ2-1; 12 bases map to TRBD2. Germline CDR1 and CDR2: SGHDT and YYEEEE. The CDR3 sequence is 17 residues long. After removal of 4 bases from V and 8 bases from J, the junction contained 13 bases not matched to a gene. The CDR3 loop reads CASSPGLLAGGPDEQFF. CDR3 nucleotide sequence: TGTGCCAGCAGCCCAGGGCTGCTAGCGGGAGGGCCCGATGAGCAGTTCTTC.

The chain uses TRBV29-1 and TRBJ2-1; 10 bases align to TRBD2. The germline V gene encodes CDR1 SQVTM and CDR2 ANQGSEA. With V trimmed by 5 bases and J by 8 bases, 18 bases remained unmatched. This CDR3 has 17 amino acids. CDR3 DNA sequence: TGCAGCGTTTTTCCGAGGCTAGCGGGAGTATTTGCCGATGAGCAGTTCTTC. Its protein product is CSVFPRLAGVFADEQFF.

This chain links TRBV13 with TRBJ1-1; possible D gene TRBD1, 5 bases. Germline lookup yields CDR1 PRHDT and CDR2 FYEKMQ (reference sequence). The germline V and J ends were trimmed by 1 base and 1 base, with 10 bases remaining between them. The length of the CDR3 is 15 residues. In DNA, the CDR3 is TGTGCCAGCAGCTTAGATGGGGGAGGGAACACTGAAGCTTTCTTT. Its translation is CASSLDGGGNTEAFF. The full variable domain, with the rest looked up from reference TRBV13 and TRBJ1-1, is AAGVIQSPRHLIKEKRETATLKCYPIPRHDTVYWYQQGPGQDPQFLISFYEKMQSDKGSIPDRFSAQQFSDYHSELNMSSLELGDSALYFCASSLDGGGNTEAFFGQGTRLTVV.

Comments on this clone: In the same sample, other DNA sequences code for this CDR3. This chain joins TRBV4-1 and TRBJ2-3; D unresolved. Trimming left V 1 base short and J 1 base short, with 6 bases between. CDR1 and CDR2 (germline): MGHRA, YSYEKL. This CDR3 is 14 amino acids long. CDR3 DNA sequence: TGCGCCAGCAGCCAAGCTGGGGGCACAGATACGCAGTATTTT. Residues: CASSQAGGTDTQYF.

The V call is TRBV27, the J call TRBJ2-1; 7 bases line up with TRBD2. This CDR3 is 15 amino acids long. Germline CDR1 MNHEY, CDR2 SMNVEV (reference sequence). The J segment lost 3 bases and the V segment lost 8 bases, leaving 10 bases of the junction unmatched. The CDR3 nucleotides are TGTGCCAGCGGACTAGGGGTCTCCTTCTACAATGAGCAGTTCTTC. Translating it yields CASGLGVSFYNEQFF.

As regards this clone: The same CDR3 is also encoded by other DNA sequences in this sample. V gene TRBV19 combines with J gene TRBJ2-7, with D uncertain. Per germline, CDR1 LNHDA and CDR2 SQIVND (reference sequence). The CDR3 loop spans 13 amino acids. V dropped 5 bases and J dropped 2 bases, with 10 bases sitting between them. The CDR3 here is CASSAGLAYEQYF. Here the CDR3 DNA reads TGTGCCAGTAGTGCCGGGCTGGCCTACGAGCAGTACTTC. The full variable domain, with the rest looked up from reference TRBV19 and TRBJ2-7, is DGGITQSPKYLFRKEGQNVTLSCEQNLNHDAMYWYRQDPGQGLRLIYYSQIVNDFQKGDIAEGYSVSREKKESFPLTVTSAQKNPTAFYLCASSAGLAYEQYFGPGTRLTVT.

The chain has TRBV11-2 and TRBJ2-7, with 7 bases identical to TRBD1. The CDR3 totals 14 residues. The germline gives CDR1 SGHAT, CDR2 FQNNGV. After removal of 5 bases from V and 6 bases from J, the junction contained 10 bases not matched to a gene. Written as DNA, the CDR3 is TGTGCCAGCAGCCCCGGGTTAGGGGGCCTCGAGCAGTACTTC. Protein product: CASSPGLGGLEQYF.

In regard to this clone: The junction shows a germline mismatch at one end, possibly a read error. This CDR3 is CASSSYRTDYLARF. CDR3 coding DNA: TGTGCCAGCAGTTCATACAGGACAGATTACTTGGCTCGATTT. The chain links TRBV27 to TRBJ1-1; possibly TRBD1 for D (6 bases). Germline V gene data show CDR1 as MNHEY and CDR2 as SMNVEV (reference sequence). The CDR3 spans 14 residues.

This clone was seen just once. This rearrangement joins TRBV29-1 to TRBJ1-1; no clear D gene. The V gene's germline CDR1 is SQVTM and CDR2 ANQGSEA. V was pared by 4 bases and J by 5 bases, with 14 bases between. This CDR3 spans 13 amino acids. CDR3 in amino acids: CSVVLPMGTEAFF. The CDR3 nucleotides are TGCAGCGTTGTACTCCCGATGGGGACTGAAGCTTTCTTT.

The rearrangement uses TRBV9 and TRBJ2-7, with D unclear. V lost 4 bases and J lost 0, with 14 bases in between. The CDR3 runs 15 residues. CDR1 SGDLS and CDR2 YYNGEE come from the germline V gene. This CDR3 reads CASSPPGRFSYEQYF. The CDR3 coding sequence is TGTGCCAGCAGCCCCCCCGGGCGGTTCTCCTACGAGCAGTACTTC.

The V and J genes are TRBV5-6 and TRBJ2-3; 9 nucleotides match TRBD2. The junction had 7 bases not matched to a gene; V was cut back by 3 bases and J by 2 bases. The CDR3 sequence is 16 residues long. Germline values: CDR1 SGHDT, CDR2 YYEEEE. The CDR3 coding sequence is TGTGCCAGCAGCTCATTAGCGGGAGCCCCCACAGATACGCAGTATTTT. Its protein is CASSSLAGAPTDTQYF.

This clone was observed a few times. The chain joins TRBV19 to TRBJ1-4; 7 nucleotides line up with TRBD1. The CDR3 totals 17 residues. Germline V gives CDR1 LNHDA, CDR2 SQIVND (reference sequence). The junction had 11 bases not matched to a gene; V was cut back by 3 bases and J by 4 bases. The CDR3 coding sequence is TGTGCCAGTAGTATGCTCACACGGGACAGCATTAATGAAAAACTGTTTTTT. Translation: CASSMLTRDSINEKLFF. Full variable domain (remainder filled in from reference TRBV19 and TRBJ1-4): DGGITQSPKYLFRKEGQNVTLSCEQNLNHDAMYWYRQDPGQGLRLIYYSQIVNDFQKGDIAEGYSVSREKKESFPLTVTSAQKNPTAFYLCASSMLTRDSINEKLFFGSGTQLSVL.

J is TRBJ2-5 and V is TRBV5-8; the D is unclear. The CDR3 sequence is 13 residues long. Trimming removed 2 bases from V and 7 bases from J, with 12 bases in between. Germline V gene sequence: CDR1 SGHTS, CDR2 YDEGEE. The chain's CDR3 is CASSFEASGTQYF. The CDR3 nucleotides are TGTGCCAGCAGCTTTGAGGCCTCCGGGACCCAGTACTTC.

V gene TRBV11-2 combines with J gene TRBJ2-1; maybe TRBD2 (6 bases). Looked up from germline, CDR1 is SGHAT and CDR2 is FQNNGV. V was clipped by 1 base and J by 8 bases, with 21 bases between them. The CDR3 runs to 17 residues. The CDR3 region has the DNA TGTGCCAGCAGCTTAGTAGGAGGGTGGGGGTACACGGATGAGCAGTTCTTC. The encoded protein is CASSLVGGWGYTDEQFF. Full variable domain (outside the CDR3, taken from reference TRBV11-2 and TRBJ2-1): EAGVAQSPRYKIIEKRQSVAFWCNPISGHATLYWYQQILGQGPKLLIQFQNNGVVDDSQLPKDRFSAERLKGVDSTLKIQPAKLEDSAVYLCASSLVGGWGYTDEQFFGPGTRLTVL.

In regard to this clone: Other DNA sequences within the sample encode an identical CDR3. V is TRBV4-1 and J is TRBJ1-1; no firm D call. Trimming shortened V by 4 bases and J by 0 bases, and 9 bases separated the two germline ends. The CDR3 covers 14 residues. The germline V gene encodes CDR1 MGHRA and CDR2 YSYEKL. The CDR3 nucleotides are TGCGCCAGCAGCCCACCCGGTCTGAACACTGAAGCTTTCTTT. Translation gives CASSPPGLNTEAFF.